This section outlines one T cell receptor beta chain sequence together with its context. Antigen unknown. TCRdb re-analyzed the 5' RACE reads; it lists each CDR3 protein once, without DNA. The listing records about 550,000 distinct CDR3 sequences. Germline CDR1 and CDR2: SGHTA and FQGNSA. The CDR3 contains 12 residues. The data were taken from a study of T cells expressing NK-cell markers. In the study overall: Seven sequenced donors out of eight were HCMV-seropositive, one seronegative.

Study-level points and caveats: Whether expanded NKG2C+ T cell clones were HCMV-specific remained unclear.

The V call is TRBV7-2, the J call TRBJ1-2. The sequencing input was blood T cells: a sorted CD56 or NKG2C T cell subset, CD4+ or CD8+ T cells, or bulk PBMC T cells (not recorded which). This sequence originates from a young man in good health. The CDR3 spells CASRLAGYGYTF.